The present entry profiles one T cell receptor beta chain with its context. This table comes from immunoSEQ multiplex PCR, and its TCRdb copy is limited to in-frame clones, with some not included. The sample shows a few hundred thousand clones, around 90% of them seen only once. The source of the sample is a study of blood T cell repertoires in COVID-19. As for the study in general: Samples of COVID-19 (acute and convalescent) were obtained from the United States, Italy and Spain. Nucleic acid was either cDNA or gDNA, and it came from T cells, B-cell-depleted T cells, or PBMCs.

V shed 4 bases, J shed 2 bases, and the junction held 7 bases outside the gene matches. Germline lookup yields CDR1 SGHNT and CDR2 YYREEE (reference sequence). CDR3 length equals 16 residues. The gene calls are TRBV5-4 and TRBJ2-7, with TRBD2 matching 12 bases. Material: peripheral blood. This clonotype was sampled from a middle-aged woman who had recovered from COVID-19. The CDR3 bases are TGTGCCAGCAGCGATCCGACTAGCGGGGGAACCTACGAGCAGTACTTC. Translation: CASSDPTSGGTYEQYF.